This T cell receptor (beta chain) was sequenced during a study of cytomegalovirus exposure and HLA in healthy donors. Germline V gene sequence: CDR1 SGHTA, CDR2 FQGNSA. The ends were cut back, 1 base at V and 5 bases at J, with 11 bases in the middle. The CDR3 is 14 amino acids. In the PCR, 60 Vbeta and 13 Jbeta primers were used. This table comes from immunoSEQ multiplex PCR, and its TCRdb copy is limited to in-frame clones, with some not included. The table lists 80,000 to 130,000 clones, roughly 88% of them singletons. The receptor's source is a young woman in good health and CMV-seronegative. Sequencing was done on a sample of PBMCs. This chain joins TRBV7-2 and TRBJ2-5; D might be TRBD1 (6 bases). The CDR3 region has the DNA TGTGCCAGCAGCTTAGTGGCAGGGGTTGAGACCCAGTACTTC. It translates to CASSLVAGVETQYF.